These T cell receptor beta chains were read from a single sample in a study of blood T cell repertoires in COVID-19. Sequenced by immunoSEQ multiplex PCR; TCRdb stores in-frame clones only, minus some. The sample has approximately 200,000 clones; approximately 90% are singletons. Input material: peripheral blood. These receptors all come from a man aged 70 or older with active or convalescent COVID-19. The CDR3 runs from the conserved cysteine through the conserved F or W. Each record gives: V gene, clone size, J gene, D gene, CDR3 length, CDR3 DNA, CDR3 protein. A D gene is named only where the DNA matches it firmly. Only part of the rows carry a size: once, few, many, or a class if the clone is expanded.

V: TRBV18
size: NA
J: TRBJ1-1
D: TRBD1
length: 16
DNA: TGTGCCAGCTCACCACTATCGACAGGGCCGAACACTGAAGCTTTCTTT
CDR3: CASSPLSTGPNTEAFF

V: TRBV2
size: NA
J: TRBJ1-2
D: NA
length: 14
DNA: TGTGCCAGCAGTGAAGGCAGGGGATTAGGTGGCTACACCTTC
CDR3: CASSEGRGLGGYTF

V: TRBV4-1
size: NA
J: TRBJ2-3
D: NA
length: 16
DNA: TGCGCCAGCAGCCAAGGGTGGGGCACTAGCACAGATACGCAGTATTTT
CDR3: CASSQGWGTSTDTQYF

V: TRBV18
size: once
J: TRBJ1-1
D: NA
length: 15
DNA: TGTGCCAGCTCACCACTCCCAGGGTGGGACACTGAAGCTTTCTTT
CDR3: CASSPLPGWDTEAFF

V: TRBV10-3
size: NA
J: TRBJ2-7
D: TRBD2
length: 15
DNA: TGTGCCACCATGGGGGCTAGCGGGCGAACCTACGAGCAGTACTTC
CDR3: CATMGASGRTYEQYF

V: TRBV2
size: NA
J: TRBJ2-7
D: NA
length: 13
DNA: TGTGCCAGCAGTGAAGGGAGGGATCGCGAGCAGTACTTC
CDR3: CASSEGRDREQYF

V: TRBV4-3
size: NA
J: TRBJ2-2
D: TRBD1
length: 17
DNA: TGCGCCAGCAGCCAAGATTTGGGGACAGGAGACTCCGGGGAGCTGTTTTTT
CDR3: CASSQDLGTGDSGELFF

V: TRBV6-5
size: NA
J: TRBJ2-7
D: NA
length: 15
DNA: TGTGCCAGCAGTCATACCCTCCGTCAGGGGGGCGAGCAGTACTTC
CDR3: CASSHTLRQGGEQYF

V: TRBV3-1/TRBV3-2
size: NA
J: TRBJ2-7
D: NA
length: 14
DNA: TGTGCCAGCAGCCAGGGGCAGGGAGGCTACGAGCAGTACTTC
CDR3: CASSQGQGGYEQYF

V: TRBV4-3
size: NA
J: TRBJ2-3
D: NA
length: 16
DNA: TGCGCCAGCAGCAATCCGGGGAGGGGGTTTTTCGATACGCAGTATTTT
CDR3: CASSNPGRGFFDTQYF

V: TRBV21-1
size: NA
J: TRBJ2-1
D: NA
length: 14
DNA: TGTGCCAGCAGTCAGGGGGGCAAAAACAATGAGCAGTTCTTC
CDR3: CASSQGGKNNEQFF

V: TRBV18
size: NA
J: TRBJ2-7
D: TRBD2
length: 18
DNA: TGTGCCAGCTCACCATTAAAAAAGGCTAGCGGGGGCTCCTACGAGCAGTACTTC
CDR3: CASSPLKKASGGSYEQYF

V: TRBV19
size: once
J: TRBJ1-3
D: TRBD1
length: 15
DNA: TGTGCCAGTAGTATGACAGGGCCAACTGGAAACACCATATATTTT
CDR3: CASSMTGPTGNTIYF

V: TRBV7-8
size: NA
J: TRBJ2-7
D: TRBD2
length: 15
DNA: TGTGCCAGCAGCCCAAACACCGTAGCGGGAGTCGTGCAGTACTTC
CDR3: CASSPNTVAGVVQYF

V: TRBV24-1
size: NA
J: TRBJ1-5
D: NA
length: 13
DNA: TGTGCCACCGGAGACGGAAGCAATCAGCCCCAGCATTTT
CDR3: CATGDGSNQPQHF

V: TRBV7-9
size: once
J: TRBJ1-2
D: TRBD1
length: 13
DNA: TGTGCCAGCAGCACGGGACAGTACTATGGCTACACCTTC
CDR3: CASSTGQYYGYTF

V: TRBV7-2
size: NA
J: TRBJ2-5
D: TRBD2
length: 18
DNA: TGTGCCAGCAGCTCCAGACTAGCGGGGGCCTCATTCCAAGAGACCCAGTACTTC
CDR3: CASSSRLAGASFQETQYF

V: TRBV14
size: NA
J: TRBJ2-1
D: NA
length: 16
DNA: TGTGCCAGCAGCCAAGCGTTTAGGGGCTCCTACAATGAGCAGTTCTTC
CDR3: CASSQAFRGSYNEQFF

V: TRBV21-1
size: NA
J: TRBJ2-7
D: NA
length: 21
DNA: TGTGCCAGCAGCAAAACCCTCGAGCGGGAGGTCCTTATTAGCATATTCTACGAGCAGTACTTC
CDR3: CASSKTLEREVLISIFYEQYF

V: TRBV28
size: NA
J: TRBJ1-2
D: NA
length: 14
DNA: TGTGCCAGCAGTTTTCCTAACCGGGACTATGGCTACACCTTC
CDR3: CASSFPNRDYGYTF

V: TRBV28
size: NA
J: TRBJ1-1
D: NA
length: 15
DNA: TGTGCCAGCAGTTCCCAGTGGGAGTCTAGTATTGCGGCTTTCTTT
CDR3: CASSSQWESSIAAFF

V: TRBV5-6
size: NA
J: TRBJ2-2
D: TRBD1
length: 14
DNA: TGTGCCAGCAGCTTGGGCCAGGGGGCCGGGGAGCTGTTTTTT
CDR3: CASSLGQGAGELFF